These T cell receptor beta chains were read from a single sample in a study of a mutant IDH1 vaccine in newly diagnosed glioma. Generated by immunoSEQ multiplex PCR, the TCRdb table keeps only in-frame clones and is missing some. The sample lists around 40,000 clones, 65% to 85% seen once, with 2.2% in the top ten. No cognate antigen is known for these TCRs. The source material was PBMCs, sampled from a glioma patient whose treatment included an IDH1 peptide vaccine. These receptor sequences come from a man between 35 and 55 years old with glioma. Each CDR3 is given without its conserved first and last residue.

V	J	CDR3
TRBV29-1	TRBJ1-5	SVGLGGGQPQH
TRBV9	TRBJ1-1	ASRALLGSEAF
TRBV2	TRBJ1-4	ASRMQGRNEKLF
TRBV6-6	TRBJ2-3	ASSWTASTDTQY
TRBV10-3	TRBJ2-5	AISLGQGKETQY
TRBV10-3	TRBJ1-1	AISESKVLGTEAF
TRBV10-2	TRBJ2-5	ASKSSGKETQY
TRBV18	TRBJ2-2	ASSEDSSNTGELF
TRBV19	TRBJ2-1	ASWDSRFSSYNEQF
TRBV7-2	TRBJ2-7	ASRSGTSGTGEQY
TRBV7-2	TRBJ2-7	ASSFGLAGSYEQY
TRBV27	TRBJ1-2	ASKEPGQGYGYT
TRBV18	TRBJ1-5	ASSPNRVGQPQH
TRBV6-5	TRBJ2-7	ASRVTRGTSYEQY
TRBV18	TRBJ2-7	ASSPRAGQGSSYEQY
TRBV7-9	TRBJ2-7	ASSLTRTEQY
TRBV6-6	TRBJ1-1	ASSRNREAF
TRBV28	TRBJ2-2	ASRENTGELF
TRBV5-8	TRBJ1-5	ASSLRQGNQPQH
TRBV6-5	TRBJ1-1	ASSGTGQIPEAF
TRBV2	TRBJ1-5	ASSDFQGANQPQH
TRBV7-2	TRBJ2-5	ASSPTSVQETQY
TRBV12-5	TRBJ2-1	ASGLRDSSYNEQF
TRBV5-4	TRBJ2-3	ASSLYTDTQY
TRBV5-8	TRBJ2-7	ASSLDRGYEQY
TRBV4-3	TRBJ2-1	ASSHHSGRSDYNEQF
TRBV27	TRBJ1-1	ASGQGAPTEAF
TRBV4-2	TRBJ2-7	ASSQGDSNIYEQY
TRBV6-1	TRBJ2-7	ASSEGDSQQY
TRBV7-8	TRBJ1-3	ASSFQTGGRNTIY
TRBV5-4	TRBJ2-5	ASSSPRGDQY
TRBV7-3	TRBJ2-2	ASSLGLRTGPPGELF
TRBV19	TRBJ2-2	ASDDLRRGMTGELF
TRBV9	TRBJ2-1	ASNFNPSAGGPF
TRBV9	TRBJ2-1	ASSEYNEQF
TRBV7-9	TRBJ2-3	ASSPLGLAGEGPTDTQY
TRBV19	TRBJ1-1	ATYPRGLTGGNTEAF
TRBV19	TRBJ2-7	ASSHRGAHEQY
TRBV29-1	TRBJ2-4	SVVGRLAKNIQY
TRBV4-2	TRBJ2-5	ASSQGTGSGQETQY
TRBV25-1	TRBJ1-2	ASSEFWGYT
TRBV9	TRBJ2-2	ASSLGGLASTGELF
TRBV6-6	TRBJ2-7	ASSYSGTATYEQY
TRBV1	TRBJ2-5	TSSQEGSGDFQETQY
TRBV5-1	TRBJ2-3	ASSRTDTQY
TRBV19	TRBJ1-2	ASSYRAGGYT
TRBV5-1	TRBJ2-7	ASSLTDSSYEQY
TRBV27	TRBJ2-7	ASSKSGSLSSYEQY